This T cell receptor beta chain stems from a study of blood T cell repertoires in COVID-19. Overall study context: The United States, Italy and Spain supplied acute and convalescent COVID-19 samples. In each case, the material was cDNA or gDNA derived from T cells, B-cell-depleted T cells, or PBMCs.

Per the original data handling: Amplification with reference gene primers provided the estimates of nucleated cell counts. Repertoires were generated with immunoSEQ multiplex PCR, while TCRdb's copy carries only in-frame clones and drops some. V, J and clone size derive from that table, while D and trimming were established from the DNA sequence. Of approximately 240,000 clones listed, around 85% are singletons. In germline, CDR1 is SGHVS, CDR2 FQNEAQ. V dropped 5 bases and J dropped 3 bases, with 11 bases sitting between them. The length of the CDR3 is 14 residues. The sample was peripheral blood. This sequence originates from a woman between 40 and 55 years old with active or convalescent COVID-19. The chain uses TRBV7-8 and TRBJ2-1, with D possibly TRBD2 on 6 matching bases. The CDR3 is CASSQRTNYNEQFF. The CDR3 DNA reads as TGTGCCAGCAGCCAACGGACTAACTACAATGAGCAGTTCTTC.